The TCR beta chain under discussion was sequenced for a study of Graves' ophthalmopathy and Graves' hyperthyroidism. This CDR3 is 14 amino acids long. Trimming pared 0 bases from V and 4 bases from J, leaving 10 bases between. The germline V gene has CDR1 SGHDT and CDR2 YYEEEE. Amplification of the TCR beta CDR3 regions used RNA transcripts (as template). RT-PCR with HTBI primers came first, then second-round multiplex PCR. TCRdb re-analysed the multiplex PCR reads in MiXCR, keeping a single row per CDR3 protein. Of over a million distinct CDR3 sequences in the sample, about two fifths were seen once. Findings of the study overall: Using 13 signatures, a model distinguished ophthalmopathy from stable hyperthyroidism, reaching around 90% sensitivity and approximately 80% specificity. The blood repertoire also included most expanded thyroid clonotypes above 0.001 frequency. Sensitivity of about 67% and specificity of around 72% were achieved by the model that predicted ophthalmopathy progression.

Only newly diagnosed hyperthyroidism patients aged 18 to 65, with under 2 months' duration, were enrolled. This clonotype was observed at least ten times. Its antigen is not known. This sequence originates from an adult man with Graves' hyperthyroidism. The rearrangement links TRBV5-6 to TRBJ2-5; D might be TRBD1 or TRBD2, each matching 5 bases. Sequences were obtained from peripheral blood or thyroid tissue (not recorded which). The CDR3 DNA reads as TGTGCCAGCAGCTTGGGGGGGACGGGAGAGACCCAGTACTTC. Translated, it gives CASSLGGTGETQYF.